This entry describes one T cell receptor beta chain. This receptor's antigen is unknown. There are no base qualities to consult, and no much larger clone falls within one base. The cohort comprised fewer than 750 healthy bone marrow donors. All cohort members were sampled while nominally healthy, although unrecorded immune exposures were likely present. The donor tested CMV seronegative and was one of the 352 seronegative cohort members. Every donor gave a peripheral blood sample, and the peripheral blood mononuclear cells from that sample were used for TCR beta sequencing. The Qiagen DNeasy Blood Extraction Kit was used to extract genomic DNA from the blood cell samples. These data belong to a study of cytomegalovirus exposure and HLA in healthy donors (dated by TCRdb to between 2016 and 2019). About the study as a whole: According to an earlier analysis of 450 to 650 of the donors, roughly 180 million T cells yielded 95 million to 140 million unique TCR beta sequences and roughly 280 Gb of sequence data. An early release that covered roughly 600 HLA-typed donors contained around 330 gigabases of sequencing data and tens of millions of unique TCR sequences. Of the roughly 400 genotyped donors, 75% to 85% were placed in the genetic ancestry cluster associated with self-reported Caucasian donors. The study aimed to test whether signatures of past pathogen exposure could be identified by cataloging public T cell receptors. The T cell repertoires of about 700 subjects were profiled by immunosequencing and related to cytomegalovirus serostatus. Along with the roughly 670-subject first cohort, a separate validation cohort of over a hundred different subjects was used. The study combined high-throughput TCR immunosequencing, statistical association of individual TCRs with disease status, and machine learning to predict cytomegalovirus infection status. In a later analysis, previously published TCR beta repertoires from 500 to 750 donors were re-analyzed and high-resolution HLA genotyping was added so that TCR occurrence patterns could be studied. Rather than using new phenotypic data, the later analysis identified candidate immune exposures from TCR beta sequences and from how often those sequences occurred across donors. An earlier analysis of approximately 500 of the donors applied high-throughput TCR beta sequencing to assess whether each TCR beta V gene segment acted as functional or pseudogenic. Donor age, sex, ethnicity and CMV serostatus were collected together with the repertoire data. In a later genetic analysis, genome-wide SNP genotypes for 398 of the 666 donors were used, and that subset was treated as a discovery cohort. All discovery cohort repertoires had been generated on a single sequencing platform. Both class I and class II loci were covered by HLA typing, at four-digit resolution. The number of typed donors differed by locus: about 629-630 for A, B, C, DRB1 and DQB1; 500 to 550 for DQA1; roughly 600 for DPA1; and about 450 for DPB1. Four to six DR-DQ haplotypes were handled as single units for association and clustering, since linkage in the cohort was strong. Among some 410 genotyped donors of the cohort, an average of 235,054 unique TCR beta nucleotide sequences were sequenced per donor, about a sixth of them non-productive. The investigation overall reported the following: V-gene and J-gene trimming of TCR beta chains was associated with a missense DCLRE1C variant in a later genetic analysis, and the association was replicated in an independent cohort. The only immune exposure information available for the cohort was CMV serostatus. A cluster of highly shared sequence variants was judged likely to be a technical artifact of the sequencing pipeline. Cytomegalovirus status was reported to be diagnosed by the classifier with high specificity and sensitivity in both the original and validation cohorts. Correlated functional status among segregating V segments might reflect linkage disequilibrium, but an unknown experimental factor could not be ruled out. HLA typing was unavailable for some donors at each locus, so association tests used only the typed subset. A later analysis found that TCR association rates varied across HLA loci, with DRB1 alleles showing the most associated TCRs and HLA-C alleles the fewest. The study listed approximately 160 TCR beta chains as associated with cytomegalovirus. According to a later analysis, parvovirus B19, influenza, CMV and Epstein-Barr virus appeared linked to several top co-occurrence clusters. Strong co-occurrence of HLA alleles, especially DR and DQ, made assigning TCR associations to individual alleles difficult. According to the authors, the approach could potentially be generalized to other disease states and immunological phenotypes. A later analysis found that most CMV-associated TCR beta chains appeared HLA-restricted, with HLA associations seemingly driven largely by CMV exposure. According to a later genetic analysis, donors in an Asian-associated ancestry cluster had fewer N-insertions in productive TCRs than the approximately 610-donor mean. Seventeen rarely observed V segments, including chromosome 9 orphons, were excluded from the earlier analysis of several hundred of the donors because counts were too low. In this cohort, only TCR beta chains were sequenced, and detectable features were limited by the absence of alpha or paired-chain data. A few of the identified cytomegalovirus-associated TCR beta chains were confirmed in vitro to be specific for cytomegalovirus antigens. Specific HLA alleles were associated with 15,000 to 20,000 TCR beta sequences at a false discovery rate of 0.05 in a later analysis. While some public TCRs were present in many individuals, most TCR sequences turned up only very rarely across donors. An earlier analysis of some 590 of the donors showed that most TCR beta V segments appeared in productive rearrangements either about 87% or about 30% of the time, which broadly matched IMGT annotations. A further reported finding was that TCR beta sequences accurately predicted the HLA-A and HLA-B alleles for most subjects in the first cohort. A later analysis found that HLA-associated TCR beta chains were more clonally expanded and had lower generation probabilities than equally common non-associated chains. The presence/absence analyses assumed that sequencing depth was roughly uniform across donors, and that assumption may not be true.

Library method: the immunoSEQ multiplex PCR assay. The multiplex PCR relied on a mix of 60 forward primers for TCR Vbeta segments and 13 reverse primers for TCR Jbeta segments. Amplification of the CDR3 region of rearranged TCR beta genes was performed with a multiplex PCR assay on genomic DNA. Amplified TCR beta libraries were sequenced as 87-base-pair reads on the Illumina HiSeq System. In the original analysis: In a later analysis, 70 million to 95 million unique TCR beta chains were counted across the approximately 640 repertoires, and roughly 11 million of these chains were shared by at least two donors. Raw reads were error-corrected and collapsed into unique sequences with a nearest-neighbor algorithm that merged closely related sequences to remove PCR and sequencing errors. Alignment of CDR3 sequences to IMGT reference sequences was used to assign V, D and J gene segments. Each retained sequence needed at least a six-nucleotide match to both a V gene segment and a J gene segment. Rearrangements were called productive when the CDR3 lacked stop codons and stayed in frame with V and J; all others were non-productive. Following IMGT convention, CDR3 was defined as the stretch from the second conserved V-encoded cysteine to the conserved J-encoded phenylalanine. The earlier analysis of 550 to 650 of the donors excluded any sequence lacking an unambiguous match to a single V gene segment. In an earlier analysis of 587 of the donors, a V segment was called functional when productive rearrangements were above 56.7%, and segregating when the standard deviation between donors exceeded 5%. A statistical classification framework was developed to diagnose cytomegalovirus status using the catalog of TCR beta chain sequences. A later analysis assigned V and J genes by comparing TCR nucleotide sequences with IMGT/GENE-DB human TR gene sequences. A later analysis assigned CDR3 sequences and most-parsimonious VDJ recombination scenarios with the TCRdist pipeline. A later analysis defined each TCR beta chain by its CDR3 amino acid sequence plus V-gene family, and excluded reads lacking a unique V-gene family. As a way to deal with suspected cross-contamination and a sequencing artifact, a later analysis dropped under 600 nucleotide sequences that were highly shared and had low generation probability. In a later analysis, a clonal expansion index was calculated for each public chain from normalized within-repertoire ranks of inferred template counts. Generation probabilities in a later analysis came from a VDJ recombination model fitted to out-of-frame rearrangements, and those results were checked against IGoR. A later analysis scored TCR-TCR, TCR-HLA and TCR-CMV co-occurrence with hypergeometric tests, applying a repertoire-size bias correction to TCR pairs. A later analysis estimated false discovery rates by permuting HLA or CMV assignments 20 times. In a later analysis, co-occurring TCRs were grouped with DBSCAN, and TCRdist sequence similarity was added when clustering was performed within HLA-allele-positive subsets. Co-occurrence clustering excluded repertoires with fewer than 30,000 or more than 120,000 public chains, plus five with anomalous nucleotide sharing. This is the immuneACCESS table as TCRdb keeps it, with only in-frame sequences that have V and J called. A part of the clones is gone; compared with another copy, unresolved V genes explain less than half, and the rest is unexplained. From that table come the V and J calls and clone size; the DNA was used to work out D and trimming. The sample table shows roughly 120,000 clones, and around 73% are seen once. Around 7.7% of the sample is held by the ten biggest clonotypes.

The material sequenced was PBMCs. This clonotype was obtained from a man aged 35 to 55 in good health and CMV-seronegative.

Here is the DNA: TGTGCCAGCAGCCAATCCTCTCGGGCGGGGGGTACCACAGATACGCAGTATTTT. The translation is CASSQSSRAGGTTDTQYF. This chain joins TRBV4-2 to TRBJ2-3; 8 bases in the middle match TRBD2. CDR1 LGHNA and CDR2 YNFKEQ were looked up in the germline V gene. V and J are trimmed by 2 bases and 2 bases, and the gene matches miss 12 bases of the junction. Inclusive of the bounding cysteine and phenylalanine, the CDR3 is 18 residues long. Only the CDR3 portion is preserved as DNA: 54 bases, with reading frame beginning at the first base.